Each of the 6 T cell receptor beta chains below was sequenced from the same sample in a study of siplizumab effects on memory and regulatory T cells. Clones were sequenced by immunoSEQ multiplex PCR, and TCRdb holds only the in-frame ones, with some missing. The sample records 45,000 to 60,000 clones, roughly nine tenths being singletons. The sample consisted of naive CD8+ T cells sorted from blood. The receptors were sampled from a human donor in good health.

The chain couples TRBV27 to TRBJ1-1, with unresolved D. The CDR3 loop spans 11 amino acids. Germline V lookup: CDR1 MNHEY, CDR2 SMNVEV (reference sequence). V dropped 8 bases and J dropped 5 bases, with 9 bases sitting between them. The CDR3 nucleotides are TGTGCCAGCTTCTGGGGAACTGAAGCTTTCTTT. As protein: CASFWGTEAFF.

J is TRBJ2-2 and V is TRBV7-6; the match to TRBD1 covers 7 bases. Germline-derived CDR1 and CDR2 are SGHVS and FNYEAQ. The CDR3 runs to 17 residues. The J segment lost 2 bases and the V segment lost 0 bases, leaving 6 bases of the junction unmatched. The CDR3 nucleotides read TGTGCCAGCAGCTTAGCGTCGGGACAGAGCAACACCGGGGAGCTGTTTTTT. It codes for CASSLASGQSNTGELFF.

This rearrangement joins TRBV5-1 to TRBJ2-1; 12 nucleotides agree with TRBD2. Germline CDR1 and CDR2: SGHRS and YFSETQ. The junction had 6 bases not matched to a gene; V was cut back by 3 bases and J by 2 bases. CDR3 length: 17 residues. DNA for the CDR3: TGCGCCAGCAGCTCCGGGACTAGCGGGCAAGCCTACAATGAGCAGTTCTTC. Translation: CASSSGTSGQAYNEQFF.

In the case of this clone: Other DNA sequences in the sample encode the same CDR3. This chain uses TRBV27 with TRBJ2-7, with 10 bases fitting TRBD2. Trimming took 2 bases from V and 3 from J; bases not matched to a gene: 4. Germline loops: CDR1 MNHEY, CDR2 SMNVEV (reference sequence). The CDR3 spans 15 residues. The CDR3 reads CASSLKGLASYEQYF. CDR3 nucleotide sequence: TGTGCCAGCAGTTTAAAGGGACTAGCGAGCTACGAGCAGTACTTC.

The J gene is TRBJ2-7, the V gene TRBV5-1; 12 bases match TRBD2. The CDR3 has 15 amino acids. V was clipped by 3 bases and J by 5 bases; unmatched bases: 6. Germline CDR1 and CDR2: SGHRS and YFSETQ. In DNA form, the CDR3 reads TGCGCCAGCAGCTCAACTAGCGGGAGGCCCAACGAGCAGTACTTC. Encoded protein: CASSSTSGRPNEQYF.

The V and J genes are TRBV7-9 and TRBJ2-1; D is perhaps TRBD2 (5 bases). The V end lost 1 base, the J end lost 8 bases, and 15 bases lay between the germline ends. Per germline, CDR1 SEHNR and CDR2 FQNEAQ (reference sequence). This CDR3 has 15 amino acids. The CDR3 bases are TGTGCCAGCAGCTTAGTGTGGGAGTTTAAGGATGAGCAGTTCTTC. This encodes CASSLVWEFKDEQFF.